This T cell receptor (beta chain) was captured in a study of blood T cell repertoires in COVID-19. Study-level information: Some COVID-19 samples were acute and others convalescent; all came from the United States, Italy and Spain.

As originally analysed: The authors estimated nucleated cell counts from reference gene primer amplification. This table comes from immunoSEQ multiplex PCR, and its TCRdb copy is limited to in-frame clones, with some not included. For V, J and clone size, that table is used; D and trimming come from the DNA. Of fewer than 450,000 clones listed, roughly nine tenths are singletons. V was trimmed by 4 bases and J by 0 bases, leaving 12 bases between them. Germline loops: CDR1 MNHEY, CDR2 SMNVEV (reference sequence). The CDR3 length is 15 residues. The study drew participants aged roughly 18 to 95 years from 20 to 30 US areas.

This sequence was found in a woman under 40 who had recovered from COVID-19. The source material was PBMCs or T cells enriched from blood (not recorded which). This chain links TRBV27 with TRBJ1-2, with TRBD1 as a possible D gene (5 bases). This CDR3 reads CASSSPDTANYGYTF. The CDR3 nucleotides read TGTGCCAGCAGTTCCCCGGACACAGCTAACTATGGCTACACCTTC.